The TCR beta chain under discussion was sequenced for a study of Ad26.COV2.S vaccination and SARS-CoV-2 variants. Treatment meaning: about 20 received Ad26.COV2.S at low or high dose, single or two shots; a few received placebo; per-sample allocation not given. Material that was analyzed had been drawn on day 63 after the first vaccine or placebo injection. Cohort 1b enrolled adults aged 18-55 years in Boston. The table came from immunoSEQ multiplex PCR; TCRdb's copy has only in-frame clones and leaves some out. The sample includes about 480,000 clones, around nine tenths seen only once; the top ten take around 13%. V lost 5 bases, J lost 0 bases, and 8 bases lay in between. The CDR3 runs to 14 residues. Per germline, CDR1 MDHEN and CDR2 SYDVKM.

The sample in question was peripheral blood, obtained in a trial of Ad26.COV2.S vaccine versus placebo. The chain carries TRBV28 and TRBJ2-1, with unresolved D. The TCR sequence derives from a person aged 18-60 years who received the Ad26.COV2.S COVID-19 vaccine or a placebo. CDR3 sequence (DNA): TGTGCCAGCAGTACGGGCCTCTCCTACAATGAGCAGTTCTTC. Amino acids: CASSTGLSYNEQFF.